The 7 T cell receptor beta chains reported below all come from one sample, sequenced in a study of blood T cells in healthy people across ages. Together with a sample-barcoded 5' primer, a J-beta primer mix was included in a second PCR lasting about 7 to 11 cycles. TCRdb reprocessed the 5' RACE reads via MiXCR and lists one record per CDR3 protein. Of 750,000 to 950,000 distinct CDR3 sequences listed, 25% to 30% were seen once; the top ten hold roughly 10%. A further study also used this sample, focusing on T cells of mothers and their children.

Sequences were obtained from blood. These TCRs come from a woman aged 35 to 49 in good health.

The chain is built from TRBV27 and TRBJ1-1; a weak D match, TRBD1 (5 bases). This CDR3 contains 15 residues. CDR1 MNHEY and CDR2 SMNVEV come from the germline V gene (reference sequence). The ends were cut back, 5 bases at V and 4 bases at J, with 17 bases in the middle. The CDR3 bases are TGTGCCAGCAGTAAAATTGGGCCCCAGGGCACTGAAGCTTTCTTT. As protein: CASSKIGPQGTEAFF.

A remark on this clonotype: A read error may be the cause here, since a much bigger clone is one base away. CDR3 in amino acids: CASSWLGGGNEQYF. For the CDR3, the DNA is TGTGCCAGCAGCTGGTTAGGGGGCGGAAACGAGCAGTACTTC. The chain uses TRBV5-6 and TRBJ2-7; 7 bases map to TRBD1. CDR1 and CDR2 (germline): SGHDT, YYEEEE. The CDR3 extends over 14 amino acids. V dropped 3 bases and J dropped 5; count of bases not matched to a gene: 8.

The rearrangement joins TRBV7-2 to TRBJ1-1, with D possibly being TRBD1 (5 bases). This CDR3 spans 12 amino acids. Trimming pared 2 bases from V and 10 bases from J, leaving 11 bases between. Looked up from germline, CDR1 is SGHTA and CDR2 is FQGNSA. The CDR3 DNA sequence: TGTGCCAGCAGCTTAAGTGGGGGAGTAGCTTTCTTT. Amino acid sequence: CASSLSGGVAFF.

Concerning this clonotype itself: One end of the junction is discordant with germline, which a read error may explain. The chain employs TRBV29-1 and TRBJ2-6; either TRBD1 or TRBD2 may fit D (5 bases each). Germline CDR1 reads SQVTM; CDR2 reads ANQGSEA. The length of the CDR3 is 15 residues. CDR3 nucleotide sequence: TGCAGCGTTGCTGGGACCGTCTCTGGGGCCAACGCCCTGACTTTC. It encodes CSVAGTVSGANALTF.

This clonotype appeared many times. For the CDR3, the DNA is TGCGCCAGCAGCCAGGCAGGGCGGGGGGGCCTCACAGATACGCAGTATTTT. Translating it yields CASSQAGRGGLTDTQYF. The J gene is TRBJ2-3, the V gene TRBV4-3, with 9 positions matching TRBD2. V trimming: 3 bases; J trimming: 2 bases; junction bases outside the gene matches: 9. In germline, CDR1 is LGHNA, CDR2 YSLEER. There are 17 residues in the CDR3.

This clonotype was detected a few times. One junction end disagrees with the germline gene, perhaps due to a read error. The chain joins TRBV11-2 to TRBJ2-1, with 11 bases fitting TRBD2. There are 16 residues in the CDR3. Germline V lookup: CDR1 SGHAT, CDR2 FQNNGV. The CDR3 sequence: CASSSLSSGGYSEQFF. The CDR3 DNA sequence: TGTGCCAGCAGCTCCCTCTCTAGCGGGGGGTACAGTGAGCAGTTCTTC.

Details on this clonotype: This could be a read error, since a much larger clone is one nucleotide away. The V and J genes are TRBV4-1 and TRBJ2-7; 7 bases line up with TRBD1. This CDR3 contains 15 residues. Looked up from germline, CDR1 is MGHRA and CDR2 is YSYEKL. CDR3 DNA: TGCGTCAGCAGCCAAGCCTCGGGACAGTCCTACGAGCAGTACTTC. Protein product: CVSSQASGQSYEQYF.